This T cell receptor beta chain comes out of a study of Graves' ophthalmopathy and Graves' hyperthyroidism. This CDR3 has 14 amino acids. CDR1 is SNHLY, CDR2 FYNNEI, per germline. With 3 bases removed from V and 5 bases from J, the gap between germline ends came to 11 bases. This clonotype occurred many times. Clinical symptoms, serum thyroxine, TRAb, thyroid ultrasound and orbital computed tomography determined diagnosis. Researchers took RNA transcripts and amplified TCR beta CDR3 regions from them. The library came from an HTBI-primed first-round RT-PCR and a second-round multiplex PCR. MiXCR, run by TCRdb on the multiplex PCR reads, gives a single entry per CDR3 protein. Here the sample spans roughly 1.1 million distinct CDR3 sequences, about 36% being singletons.

Sequences were obtained from peripheral blood or thyroid tissue (not recorded which). The rearrangement uses TRBV2 and TRBJ1-3, with D unresolved. The TCR sequence derives from an adult man with Graves' hyperthyroidism. CDR3 sequence: CASSEGQLRNTIYF. DNA for the CDR3: TGTGCCAGCAGTGAGGGCCAGCTCCGAAACACCATATATTTT.